This is a list of T cell receptor beta chains from one sample in a study of T cells in Graves' hyperthyroidism and ophthalmopathy. TCRdb analysed the multiplex PCR reads with MiXCR anew, one entry per CDR3 protein. The top ten clones hold around a quarter of a sample with about 520,000 distinct CDR3 sequences, less than 25% of them seen once. Material: blood. All receptors come from a young man with Graves' hyperthyroidism. Each CDR3 is given with its conserved first and last residue. The D gene is left open where the match is weak. The size of a clone is reported for some rows only, either as once, few or many, or as a class for expanded clones.

d_gene,v_gene,abundance,j_gene,CDR3aa,CDR3nt
-,TRBV28,-,TRBJ2-5,CAGSTTPQETQYF,TGTGCCGGCAGTACCACTCCCCAAGAGACCCAGTACTTC
-,TRBV27,many,TRBJ2-7,CASSSTGTDDYEQYF,TGTGCCAGCAGTTCTACCGGGACGGACGACTACGAGCAGTACTTC
TRBD1,TRBV6-5,many,TRBJ2-7,CASSYGDRESAEQYF,TGTGCCAGCAGTTACGGGGACAGGGAATCGGCCGAGCAGTACTTC
-,TRBV6-1,-,TRBJ2-7,CASSEGGNYEQYF,TGTGCCAGCAGTGAAGGTGGGAACTACGAGCAGTACTTC
-,TRBV30,many,TRBJ1-5,CAWSSESNQPQHF,TGTGCCTGGAGTTCAGAGAGCAATCAGCCCCAGCATTTT
-,TRBV9,-,TRBJ2-7,CASSRPPGDEQYF,TGTGCCAGCAGCCGCCCTCCTGGGGACGAGCAGTACTTC
-,TRBV6-2/TRBV6-3,many,TRBJ2-7,CASSYGRRGYEQYF,TGTGCCAGCAGTTACGGAAGGAGAGGGTACGAGCAGTACTTC
-,TRBV28,many,TRBJ1-1,CASSFSTGRDTEAFF,TGTGCCAGCAGTTTCAGTACAGGCCGTGACACTGAAGCTTTCTTT
TRBD1,TRBV28,-,TRBJ1-5,CASSFGTGHQPQHF,TGTGCCAGCAGTTTCGGGACAGGTCATCAGCCCCAGCATTTT
-,TRBV12-3/TRBV12-4,many,TRBJ2-4,CASSKTVVKNIKYF,TGTGCCAGCAGTAAAACGGTTGTCAAAAACATTAAGTACTTC
-,TRBV12-3/TRBV12-4,few,TRBJ2-1,CATSWGDEQFF,TGTGCCACCTCATGGGGGGATGAGCAGTTCTTC
-,TRBV12-3/TRBV12-4,-,TRBJ2-7,CASSQGLNYEQYF,TGTGCCAGCAGCCAGGGGCTAAACTACGAGCAGTACTTC
TRBD2,TRBV28,many,TRBJ2-7,CASRLFSGGTYEQYF,TGTGCCAGCAGGCTTTTTAGCGGGGGGACCTACGAGCAGTACTTC
-,TRBV20-1,many,TRBJ1-1,CSARRGDTEAFF,TGCAGTGCTAGGAGGGGGGACACTGAAGCTTTCTTT
TRBD1,TRBV30,-,TRBJ1-1,CAWSFDRGGTEAFF,TGTGCCTGGAGTTTTGACAGGGGGGGGACTGAAGCTTTCTTT
-,TRBV5-1,few,TRBJ1-1,CASSWEINTEAFF,TGCGCCAGCAGCTGGGAGATTAACACTGAAGCTTTCTTT
TRBD1,TRBV28,many,TRBJ2-2,CASIDRANTGELFF,TGTGCCAGCATCGACAGGGCGAACACCGGGGAGCTGTTTTTT
TRBD1,TRBV3-1,few,TRBJ1-2,CASSRTGTGDYGYTF,TGTGCCAGCAGCCGTACCGGGACAGGGGACTATGGCTACACCTTC
-,TRBV19,-,TRBJ1-2,CATPGVDGYTF,TGTGCCACCCCAGGGGTGGATGGCTACACCTTC
-,TRBV12-3/TRBV12-4,many,TRBJ1-1,CASTIGGSYTEAFF,TGTGCCAGTACCATCGGAGGGTCCTACACTGAAGCTTTCTTT
-,TRBV28,many,TRBJ1-5,CASSFNSHSNQPQHF,TGTGCCAGCAGTTTCAACAGCCATAGCAATCAGCCCCAGCATTTT
TRBD1,TRBV30,many,TRBJ1-1,CAWGQTGSTEAFF,TGTGCCTGGGGGCAGACAGGGTCTACTGAAGCTTTCTTT
TRBD1,TRBV2,few,TRBJ1-1,CASRGTGPAGYTEAFF,TGTGCCAGCAGAGGGACAGGACCGGCCGGGTACACTGAAGCTTTCTTT
-,TRBV12-3/TRBV12-4,many,TRBJ2-7,CASSLREVSYEQYF,TGTGCCAGCAGTTTAAGGGAGGTGTCCTACGAGCAGTACTTC
-,TRBV6-1,many,TRBJ2-7,CASSEAYEAYEQYF,TGTGCCAGCAGTGAAGCGTACGAGGCCTACGAGCAGTACTTC
-,TRBV2,few,TRBJ2-2,CASMGLGSGELFF,TGTGCCAGCATGGGGTTGGGCTCCGGGGAGCTGTTTTTT
TRBD1,TRBV20-1,-,TRBJ2-6,CSALDRGPHYSGANVLTF,TGCAGTGCTCTGGACAGGGGGCCTCACTACTCTGGGGCCAACGTCCTGACTTTC
TRBD1,TRBV12-3/TRBV12-4,few,TRBJ2-3,CASRSRGTGDADTQYF,TGTGCCAGCAGATCCAGGGGGACAGGGGATGCAGATACGCAGTATTTT
-,TRBV28,many,TRBJ2-7,CAVRGGSSSYEQYF,TGTGCTGTGAGGGGGGGGTCGAGCTCCTACGAGCAGTACTTC
-,TRBV2,many,TRBJ1-6,CAGGPTRDSPLHF,TGTGCCGGAGGACCGACGAGGGATTCACCCCTCCACTTT
-,TRBV12-3/TRBV12-4,many,TRBJ2-6,CASSFYRQGANVLTF,TGTGCCAGCAGTTTTTACAGGCAGGGGGCCAACGTCCTGACTTTC
-,TRBV6-5,few,TRBJ1-6,CASSSTENSPLHF,TGTGCCAGCAGTTCGACAGAAAATTCACCCCTCCACTTT
-,TRBV28,-,TRBJ2-2,CASSPRESHGELFF,TGTGCCAGCAGTCCTCGGGAGTCCCACGGGGAGCTGTTTTTT
-,TRBV30,many,TRBJ1-1,CAWSQMMNTEAFF,TGTGCCTGGAGTCAGATGATGAACACTGAAGCTTTCTTT
TRBD2,TRBV2,many,TRBJ2-2,CASSEIRLAGDLTGELFF,TGTGCCAGCAGTGAGATTAGACTAGCGGGGGACCTCACCGGGGAGCTGTTTTTT
-,TRBV11-2,-,TRBJ1-1,CASSLMRFKNTEAFF,TGTGCCAGCAGCTTAATGCGGTTTAAGAACACTGAAGCTTTCTTT